The 18 T cell receptor beta chains given below trace back to one sample, sequenced in a study of blood T cell repertoires in COVID-19. The assay was immunoSEQ multiplex PCR, and TCRdb's table has in-frame clones only and misses some. The sample records around 270,000 clones, 85% to 90% being singletons. Source material: peripheral blood. The receptors were sampled from a man in his forties with acute or convalescent COVID-19.

The chain recombines TRBV2 with TRBJ2-1; 10 bases fit TRBD2. The germline gives CDR1 SNHLY, CDR2 FYNNEI. The CDR3 consists of 13 residues. V lost 4 bases, J lost 14 bases, and 8 bases stayed unmatched. For the CDR3, the DNA is TGTGCCAGCAGTGGGCTAGCGGGGGCGTTTAAGTTCTTC. As protein: CASSGLAGAFKFF.

This chain uses TRBV5-1 with TRBJ1-1; no reliable D call. The CDR3 runs 14 residues. Germline CDR1 reads SGHRS; CDR2 reads YFSETQ. V was shortened by 1 base and J by 4 bases, with 11 bases between the two germline ends. The CDR3 is CASSLMFVSTEAFF. CDR3 DNA sequence: TGCGCCAGCAGCTTGATGTTCGTGAGCACTGAAGCTTTCTTT.

The rearrangement uses TRBV6-6 and TRBJ1-6; 9 nucleotides align to TRBD1. Germline V gives CDR1 MNHNY, CDR2 SVGAGI (reference sequence). The CDR3 totals 15 residues. The V and J ends lost 11 bases and 4 bases, in that order; junction bases with no gene match: 9. CDR3 amino acids: CACRDRDPYNSPLHF. The CDR3 coding sequence is TGTGCCTGCCGGGACAGGGACCCTTATAATTCACCCCTCCACTTT.

The chain joins TRBV9 to TRBJ1-3; D perhaps matches TRBD1 (6 bases). Germline V gene sequence: CDR1 SGDLS, CDR2 YYNGEE. Trimming stripped 4 bases from V and 5 bases from J, with 22 bases between. The CDR3 runs 17 residues. The DNA for the CDR3 is TGTGCCAGCAGCTTACTAAGACCAGCGGACAGTAGAAACACCATATATTTT. Translated, it gives CASSLLRPADSRNTIYF.

The chain recombines TRBV19 with TRBJ2-3, with TRBD1 matching 7 bases. Germline lookup yields CDR1 LNHDA and CDR2 SQIVND (reference sequence). This CDR3 region has 14 residues. J gave up 3 bases and V 5 bases, and 5 bases lay outside the gene matches. CDR3 protein: CASSSNRGTDTQYF. CDR3 nucleotide sequence: TGTGCCAGTAGTTCCAACAGGGGAACAGATACGCAGTATTTT.

This clone showed up just once. The chain employs TRBV27 and TRBJ1-2, with 9 nucleotides matching TRBD1. This CDR3 has 16 amino acids. The V segment lost 3 bases and the J segment 6 bases; nucleotides outside the gene matches: 11. CDR1 and CDR2 (germline): MNHEY, SMNVEV (reference sequence). The DNA of the CDR3 is TGTGCCAGCAGTTTCTTTTATCGGGACAGGGAAAATGGCTACACCTTC. It encodes CASSFFYRDRENGYTF.

This chain links TRBV5-8 with TRBJ1-2; D call uncertain. Germline CDR1 and CDR2: SGHTS and YDEGEE. This CDR3 is built from 13 residues. Trimming pared 4 bases from V and 4 bases from J, leaving 11 bases between. The CDR3 DNA reads TGTGCCAGCAGCGTGGGAGCCGCCTATGGCTACACCTTC. Protein sequence: CASSVGAAYGYTF.

Comment on this clone: The CDR3 does not end in the conserved phenylalanine or tryptophan, so this is likely a read error. The DNA is left out, because the CDR3 cannot be placed on it with certainty; the CDR3 is given as TCRdb lists it. The genes are TRBV20-1 and TRBJ1-1; the DNA was not used to check the table's D call, TRBD1. The length of the CDR3 is 10 amino acids, counting both ends. From germline, CDR1 is DFQATT and CDR2 SNEGSKA (reference sequence). CDR3 sequence: CSAGGDRGLI.

The rearrangement links TRBV11-1 to TRBJ1-1; no firm D call. The CDR3 totals 14 residues. Trimming shortened V by 4 bases and J by 1 base, and 10 bases separated the two germline ends. CDR1 and CDR2 from the germline V gene are SGHAT and FQDESV (reference sequence). The DNA of the CDR3 is TGTGCCAGCAGCTCGTGGGCCCCGAACACTGAAGCTTTCTTT. Amino acid sequence: CASSSWAPNTEAFF.

V and J are TRBV25-1 and TRBJ1-1; D possibly corresponds to TRBD1 (6 bases). V was cut by 5 bases and J by 5 bases, with 12 bases left in between. The germline V gene encodes CDR1 MGHDK and CDR2 SYGVNS. The CDR3 is 13 amino acids. This CDR3 is CASSSGGGTEAFF. The DNA for the CDR3 is TGTGCCAGCAGTAGCGGGGGCGGGACTGAAGCTTTCTTT.

The chain recombines TRBV4-1 with TRBJ1-4; TRBD1 is a possible D gene (5 bases). Trimming took 1 base from V and 4 from J, leaving 22 bases between them. CDR3 length: 19 residues. CDR1 and CDR2 from the germline V gene are MGHRA and YSYEKL. The CDR3 DNA sequence: TGCGCCAGCAGCCAAGGGGGTCAGGGTCTCTTGAGCATTAATGAAAAACTGTTTTTT. Translation gives CASSQGGQGLLSINEKLFF.

V usage is TRBV5-6 and J usage is TRBJ2-7; D is perhaps TRBD1 (6 bases). V was trimmed by 6 bases and J by 2 bases, leaving 15 bases between them. Germline assignment: CDR1 SGHDT and CDR2 YYEEEE. This CDR3 has 14 residues. CDR3 amino acids: CASTLRTVAYEQYF. In DNA form, the CDR3 reads TGTGCCAGCACCCTCCGGACAGTCGCCTACGAGCAGTACTTC.

The chain uses TRBV11-2 and TRBJ1-1; D is possibly TRBD1 (5 bases). Trimming stripped 0 bases from V and 0 bases from J, with 11 bases between. Germline V gene sequence: CDR1 SGHAT, CDR2 FQNNGV. The CDR3 extends over 16 amino acids. The CDR3 nucleotides are TGTGCCAGCAGCTTAGAAACAGGTTTTATGAACACTGAAGCTTTCTTT. Residues: CASSLETGFMNTEAFF.

The chain links TRBV10-3 to TRBJ1-1; no definite D call. The CDR3 spans 14 residues. CDR1 and CDR2 (germline): ENHRY, SYGVKD. The germline V and J ends were trimmed by 6 bases and 7 bases, with 18 bases remaining between them. The CDR3 DNA is TGTGCCATCAGCCCGACGGGGAGGGTCGGTGAAGCTTTCTTT. Its protein product is CAISPTGRVGEAFF.

A word on this clone: Other DNA sequences in this specimen translate into the identical CDR3. CDR3 protein: CASSLGQGYGYTF. The CDR3 nucleotides are TGTGCCAGCAGTTTAGGACAAGGCTATGGCTACACCTTC. The J gene is TRBJ1-2, the V gene TRBV12-3 or TRBV12-4; D gene uncertain. The CDR3 length is 13 residues. The V end lost 1 base, the J end lost 4 bases, and 7 bases lay between the germline ends.

The chain uses TRBV11-2 and TRBJ2-2, with a weak D call TRBD1 (6 bases). V was shortened by 5 bases and J by 1 base, with 11 bases between the two germline ends. The CDR3 length is 15 residues. Germline CDR1 is SGHAT and CDR2 is FQNNGV. CDR3 protein: CASSRTTGNTGELFF. The CDR3 DNA follows: TGTGCCAGCAGCCGTACGACAGGGAACACCGGGGAGCTGTTTTTT.

This chain connects TRBV5-5 to TRBJ2-7; D remains ambiguous. The CDR3 is 14 amino acids. From germline, CDR1 is SGHKS and CDR2 YYEKEE (reference sequence). The ends were cut back, 2 bases at V and 3 bases at J, with 12 bases in the middle. CDR3 residues: CASSLRQTLYEQYF. CDR3 sequence (DNA): TGTGCCAGCAGCTTAAGGCAGACACTCTACGAGCAGTACTTC. The full variable domain, in which reference TRBV5-5 and TRBJ2-7 provide the parts outside the CDR3, is DAGVTQSPTHLIKTRGQQVTLRCSPISGHKSVSWYQQVLGQGPQFIFQYYEKEERGRGNFPDRFSARQFPNYSSELNVNALLLGDSALYLCASSLRQTLYEQYFGPGTRLTVT.

The rearrangement links TRBV27 to TRBJ2-1, with D maybe TRBD1 (7 bases). The CDR3 covers 15 residues. V was pared by 1 base and J by 10 bases, with 17 bases between. Looked up from germline, CDR1 is MNHEY and CDR2 is SMNVEV (reference sequence). In nucleotides, the CDR3 is TGTGCCAGCAGTTTATTGGAGGGGGCGGCTCGAGAGCAGTTCTTC. Encoded protein: CASSLLEGAAREQFF.